This paragraph covers one T cell receptor beta chain sequence. The entry originates in a study of blood T cell repertoires in COVID-19. Some clones are missing from TCRdb's copy, which holds only in-frame ones; the method was immunoSEQ multiplex PCR. The data contain tens of thousands of clones, around 79% of them singletons. The junction had 4 bases not matched to a gene; V was cut back by 6 bases and J by 6 bases. Germline V gene data show CDR1 as SNHLY and CDR2 as FYNNEI. The CDR3 totals 14 residues. The sequence derives from a man between 60 and 70 years old with active or convalescent COVID-19. The rearrangement uses TRBV2 and TRBJ1-5, with 11 bases that match TRBD1. The material sequenced was peripheral blood. CDR3 sequence: CASRDRGQGQPQHF. CDR3 DNA sequence: TGTGCCAGCAGGGACAGGGGGCAGGGTCAGCCCCAGCATTTT.